This entry is about one T cell receptor (beta chain). Amplification in unsorted PBMC replicate PCRs started from 300 ng DNA, which equals 28,000 or so T cell genomes. In the original processing: Filtering differed, since immunoSEQ gave only junction sequences and no quality scores. The data were produced by immunoSEQ multiplex PCR, yet TCRdb's version contains in-frame clones alone and is incomplete. V and J calls and clone size come straight from that table; D and trimming were deduced from the DNA. Of 400,000 to 550,000 clones listed, less than 80% were seen once; the top ten hold 12%. This sample was taken from a study of shared clonotypes between healthy human individuals. This CDR3 is 16 amino acids long. Germline V gene lookup returns CDR1 SGHTA and CDR2 FQGNSA. J was trimmed by 3 bases and V by 5 bases; bases with no gene match: 13.

This rearrangement joins TRBV7-2 to TRBJ2-7; TRBD1 matches 7 bases. The clonotype comes from a woman aged 40 to 55 in good health. Some clones in this sample may be carry-over from other donors' samples. Source material: PBMCs. The CDR3 is CASSPPRPGGNYEQYF. The CDR3 DNA follows: TGTGCCAGCAGCCCACCTCGGCCAGGGGGTAACTACGAGCAGTACTTC.